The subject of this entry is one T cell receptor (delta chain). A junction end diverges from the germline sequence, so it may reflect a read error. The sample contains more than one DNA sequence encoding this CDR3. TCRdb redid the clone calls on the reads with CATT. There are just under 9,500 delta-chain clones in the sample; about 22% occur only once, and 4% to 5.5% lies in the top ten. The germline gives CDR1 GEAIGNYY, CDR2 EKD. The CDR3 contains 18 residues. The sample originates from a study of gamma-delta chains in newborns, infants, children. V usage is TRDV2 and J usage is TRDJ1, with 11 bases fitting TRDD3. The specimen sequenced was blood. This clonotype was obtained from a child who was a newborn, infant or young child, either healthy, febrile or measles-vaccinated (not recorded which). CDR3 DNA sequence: TGTGCCTGTGACACCGTCGGTCTGGGGGATACCCACACCGATAAACTTATCTTT. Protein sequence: CACDTVGLGDTHTDKLIF.